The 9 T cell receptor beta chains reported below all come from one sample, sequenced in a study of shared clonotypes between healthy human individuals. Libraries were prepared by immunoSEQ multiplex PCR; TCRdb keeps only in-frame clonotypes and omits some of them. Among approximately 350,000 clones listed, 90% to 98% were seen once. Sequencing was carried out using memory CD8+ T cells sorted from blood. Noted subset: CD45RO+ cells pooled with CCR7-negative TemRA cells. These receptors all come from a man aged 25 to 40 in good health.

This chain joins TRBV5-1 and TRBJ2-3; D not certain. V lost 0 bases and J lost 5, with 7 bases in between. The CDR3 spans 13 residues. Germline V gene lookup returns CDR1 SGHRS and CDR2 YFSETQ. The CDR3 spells CASSLVLGDTQYF. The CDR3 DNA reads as TGCGCCAGCAGCTTGGTCTTAGGAGATACGCAGTATTTT. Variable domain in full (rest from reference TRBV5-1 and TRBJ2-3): KAGVTQTPRYLIKTRGQQVTLSCSPISGHRSVSWYQQTPGQGLQFLFEYFSETQRNKGNFPGRFSGRQFSNSRSEMNVSTLELGDSALYLCASSLVLGDTQYFGPGTRLTVL.

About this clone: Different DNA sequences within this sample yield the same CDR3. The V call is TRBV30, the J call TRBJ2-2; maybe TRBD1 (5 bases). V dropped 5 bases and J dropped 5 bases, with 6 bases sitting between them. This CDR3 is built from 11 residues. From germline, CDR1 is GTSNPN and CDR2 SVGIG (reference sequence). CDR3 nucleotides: TGTGCCTGGTCAGGGACCGGGGAGCTGTTTTTT. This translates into CAWSGTGELFF.

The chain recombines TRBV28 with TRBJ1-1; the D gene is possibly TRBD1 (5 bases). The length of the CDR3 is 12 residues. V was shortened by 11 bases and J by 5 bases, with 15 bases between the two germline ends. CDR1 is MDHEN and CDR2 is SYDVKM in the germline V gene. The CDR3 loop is CAGQGERTEAFF. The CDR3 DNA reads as TGTGCCGGACAAGGGGAAAGGACTGAAGCTTTCTTT.

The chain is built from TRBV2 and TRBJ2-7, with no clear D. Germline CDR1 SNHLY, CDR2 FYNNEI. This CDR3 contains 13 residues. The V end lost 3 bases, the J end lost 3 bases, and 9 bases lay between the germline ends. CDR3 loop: CASSDGLYYEQYF. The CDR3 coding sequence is TGTGCCAGCAGTGATGGTTTATACTACGAGCAGTACTTC.

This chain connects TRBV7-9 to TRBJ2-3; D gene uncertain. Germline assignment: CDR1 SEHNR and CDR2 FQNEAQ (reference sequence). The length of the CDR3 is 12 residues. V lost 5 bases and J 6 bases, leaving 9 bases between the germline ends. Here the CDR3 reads CASSPTRDTQYF. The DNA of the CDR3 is TGTGCCAGCAGCCCCACACGGGATACGCAGTATTTT. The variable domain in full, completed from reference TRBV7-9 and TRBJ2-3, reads DTGVSQNPRHKITKRGQNVTFRCDPISEHNRLYWYRQTLGQGPEFLTYFQNEAQLEKSRLLSDRFSAERPKGSFSTLEIQRTEQGDSAMYLCASSPTRDTQYFGPGTRLTVL.

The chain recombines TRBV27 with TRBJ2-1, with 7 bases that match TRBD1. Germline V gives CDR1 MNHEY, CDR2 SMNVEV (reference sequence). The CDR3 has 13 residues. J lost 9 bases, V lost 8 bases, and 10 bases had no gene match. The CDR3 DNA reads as TGTGCCAGCGCGACAGGGCTTAGGGGTGAGCAGTTCTTC. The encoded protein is CASATGLRGEQFF.

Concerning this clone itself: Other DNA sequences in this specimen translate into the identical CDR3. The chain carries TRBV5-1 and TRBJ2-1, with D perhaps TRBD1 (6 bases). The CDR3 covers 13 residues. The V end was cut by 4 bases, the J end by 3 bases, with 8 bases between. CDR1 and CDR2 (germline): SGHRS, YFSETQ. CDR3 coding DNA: TGCGCCAGCAGCCTGGACAGCTACAATGAGCAGTTCTTC. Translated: CASSLDSYNEQFF.

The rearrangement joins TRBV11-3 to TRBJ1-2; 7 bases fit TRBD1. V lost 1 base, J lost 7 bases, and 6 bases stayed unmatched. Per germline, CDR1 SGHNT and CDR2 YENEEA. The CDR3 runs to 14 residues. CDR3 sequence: CASSLATGDLGYTF. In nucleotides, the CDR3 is TGTGCCAGCAGCTTAGCTACAGGGGACCTTGGCTACACCTTC.

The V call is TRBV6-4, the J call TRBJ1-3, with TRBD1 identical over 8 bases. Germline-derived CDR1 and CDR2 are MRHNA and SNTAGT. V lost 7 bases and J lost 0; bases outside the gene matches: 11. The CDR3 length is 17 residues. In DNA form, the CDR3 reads TGTGCCAGCACGACAGACAGGGGAACGGACTCTGGAAACACCATATATTTT. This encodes CASTTDRGTDSGNTIYF.